The 29 T cell receptor beta chains given below trace back to one sample, sequenced in a study of blood T cell repertoires in COVID-19. Method: immunoSEQ multiplex PCR; TCRdb's copy keeps in-frame clones and lacks some. Found here are 200,000 to 300,000 clones, more than 75% of them singletons; the top ten hold approximately 7.2%. Sequencing used peripheral blood. The receptor source for this set is a woman in her 70s with active or convalescent COVID-19.

The chain links TRBV18 to TRBJ2-5; D gene ambiguous. V was shortened by 0 bases and J by 2 bases, with 7 bases between the two germline ends. The CDR3 has 14 residues. Germline V gives CDR1 KGHSH, CDR2 LQKENI. CDR3 DNA: TGTGCCAGCTCACCACCAACAGTTCAAGAGACCCAGTACTTC. This encodes CASSPPTVQETQYF.

The V and J genes are TRBV5-1 and TRBJ1-6; 9 positions agree with TRBD1. V gave up 3 bases and J gave up 6 bases; unmatched junction bases: 4. Germline lookup yields CDR1 SGHRS and CDR2 YFSETQ. This CDR3 spans 15 amino acids. The CDR3 nucleotides are TGCGCCAGCAGCTCCGGGACAGGGAGTAATTCACCCCTCCACTTT. Amino acids: CASSSGTGSNSPLHF.

V usage is TRBV20-1 and J usage is TRBJ1-1; D remains ambiguous. The CDR3 loop spans 16 amino acids. Between the trimmed V and J ends, which lost 3 bases and 2 bases, there was a span of 19 bases. Germline V gene sequence: CDR1 DFQATT, CDR2 SNEGSKA (reference sequence). The DNA of the CDR3 is TGCAGTGCTAGTTTGGCAGGCACGGGGTATAACACTGAAGCTTTCTTT. This gives the protein CSASLAGTGYNTEAFF.

The rearrangement links TRBV7-8 to TRBJ2-7; 7 nucleotides line up with TRBD1. CDR1 is SGHVS, CDR2 FQNEAQ, per germline. The CDR3 extends over 15 amino acids. V shed 5 bases, J shed 7 bases, and the junction held 14 bases outside the gene matches. The DNA for the CDR3 is TGTGCCAGCAGCCCAGGGGGTGGGGCCGCTAAAGAGCAGTACTTC. It yields the protein CASSPGGGAAKEQYF.

The chain uses TRBV10-3 and TRBJ1-2; 7 bases agree with TRBD1. This CDR3 has 15 residues. Per germline, CDR1 ENHRY and CDR2 SYGVKD. With V trimmed by 7 bases and J by 0 bases, 8 bases remained unmatched. CDR3 residues: CAIKRDRSSNYGYTF. The CDR3 nucleotides read TGTGCCATCAAAAGGGACAGATCCTCTAACTATGGCTACACCTTC.

This clone was observed a single time. This chain links TRBV3-1 (or the pseudogene TRBV3-2) with TRBJ2-7; 11 nucleotides match TRBD1. CDR1 is LGHDT, CDR2 YNNKEL, per germline (reference sequence). The CDR3 has 14 amino acids. V shed 4 bases, J shed 5 bases, and the junction held 4 bases outside the gene matches. CDR3 region: CASSPRTGGNEQYF. The CDR3, as DNA: TGTGCCAGCAGCCCCAGGACAGGGGGCAACGAGCAGTACTTC.

J is TRBJ2-3 and V is TRBV11-3; 8 nucleotides line up with TRBD1. This CDR3 contains 17 residues. The trim removed 3 bases at V and 0 bases at J, leaving 8 bases unmatched. Per germline, CDR1 SGHNT and CDR2 YENEEA. The CDR3 loop reads CASSLGPGGGSTDTQYF. In nucleotides, the CDR3 is TGTGCCAGCAGCTTGGGTCCAGGGGGCGGCAGCACAGATACGCAGTATTTT. Together with reference TRBV11-3 and TRBJ2-3, the CDR3 gives the full variable domain: EAGVVQSPRYKIIEKKQPVAFWCNPISGHNTLYWYLQNLGQGPELLIRYENEEAVDDSQLPKDRFSAERLKGVDSTLKIQPAELGDSAVYLCASSLGPGGGSTDTQYFGPGTRLTVL.

CDR3 nucleotides: TGTGCCAGCAGCTTACCCACGGTCAGGGGTGAGACCCAGTACTTC. Its translation is CASSLPTVRGETQYF. The rearrangement links TRBV7-9 to TRBJ2-5; TRBD1 might be the D (6 bases). The CDR3 loop spans 15 amino acids. Germline V gene data show CDR1 as SEHNR and CDR2 as FQNEAQ (reference sequence). V lost 2 bases, J lost 5 bases, and 15 bases lay in between.

This clone showed up just a few times. The genes are TRBV6-5 and TRBJ2-3; D may be TRBD1 (8 bases). The CDR3 extends over 16 amino acids. The V gene lost 2 bases and the J gene lost 3 bases, with 15 bases spanning the gap. Germline V gene data show CDR1 as MNHEY and CDR2 as SVGAGI. This chain's CDR3 is CASSYGRDRRTDTQYF. CDR3 sequence (DNA): TGTGCCAGCAGTTACGGGAGGGACAGGCGAACAGATACGCAGTATTTT.

CDR3 sequence (DNA): TGTGCCAGCAGCTTGATGGGAGGCGCCTATAATTCACCCCTCCACTTT. It yields the protein CASSLMGGAYNSPLHF. V and J are TRBV5-4 and TRBJ1-6; no clear D gene. Trimming took 1 base from V and 2 from J, leaving 10 bases between them. The CDR3 sequence is 16 residues long. Germline CDR1 SGHNT, CDR2 YYREEE (reference sequence).

V usage is TRBV2 and J usage is TRBJ1-2; TRBD1 is a possible D gene (6 bases). Germline V lookup: CDR1 SNHLY, CDR2 FYNNEI. The CDR3 runs to 14 residues. Trimming took 7 bases from V and 3 from J, leaving 15 bases between them. Written as DNA, the CDR3 is TGTGCCAGCAAGGGGGATGGGCCTTACTATGGCTACACCTTC. It specifies CASKGDGPYYGYTF.

The J gene is TRBJ2-6, the V gene TRBV15, with 7 bases fitting TRBD1. The V gene's germline CDR1 is LNHNV and CDR2 YYDKDF (reference sequence). This CDR3 has 17 residues. With 2 bases clipped from V and 2 bases from J, the junction kept 6 bases outside the gene matches. The CDR3: CATSRNRGGTGANVLTF. The CDR3 DNA reads TGTGCCACCAGCAGAAATCGAGGGGGCACTGGGGCCAACGTCCTGACTTTC.

The J gene is TRBJ2-2, the V gene TRBV7-3, with TRBD2 matching over 15 bases. The trim removed 6 bases at V and 5 bases at J, leaving 10 bases unmatched. This CDR3 comprises 18 residues. Germline V CDR1 and CDR2: SGHTA, FQGTGA. This CDR3 reads CASRPGLAGGPGTGELFF. In DNA, the CDR3 is TGTGCCAGCAGACCCGGACTAGCGGGGGGGCCGGGTACCGGGGAGCTGTTTTTT.

The V and J genes are TRBV5-1 and TRBJ2-1; D is possibly TRBD2 (6 bases). Per the germline V gene, CDR1 is SGHRS and CDR2 is YFSETQ. The CDR3 runs 15 residues. Trimming took off 0 bases at V and 5 bases at J, with 12 bases between the two ends. Written as DNA, the CDR3 is TGCGCCAGCAGCTTGGTAGCAGCGGGTGACAATGAGCAGTTCTTC. Translated: CASSLVAAGDNEQFF.

V usage is TRBV27 and J usage is TRBJ1-3; D is unclear. From germline, CDR1 is MNHEY and CDR2 SMNVEV (reference sequence). Trimming stripped 5 bases from V and 4 bases from J, with 9 bases between. The CDR3 totals 13 residues. CDR3 sequence reads: CASSISRGNTIYF. CDR3 nucleotide sequence: TGTGCCAGCAGTATCTCGAGGGGAAACACCATATATTTT.

This clone is a singleton in its sample. The CDR3 DNA sequence: TGTGCCAGCAGCAAGACAGGGGGGGGTACTGAAGCTTTCTTT. Its protein is CASSKTGGGTEAFF. The chain joins TRBV6-2 or TRBV6-3 to TRBJ1-1; 9 positions agree with TRBD1. CDR1 is MNHEY and CDR2 is SVGEGT in the germline V gene. The CDR3 spans 14 residues. Trimming at V came to 6 bases and at J to 5 bases, leaving 7 bases not matched to a gene.

The chain recombines TRBV12-3 or TRBV12-4 with TRBJ1-2; the D is unclear. This CDR3 has 13 amino acids. Trimming pared 4 bases from V and 8 bases from J, leaving 14 bases between. Here the CDR3 DNA reads TGTGCCAGCAGTTCCGCAGCGTTCGAGGGCTACACCTTC. It yields the protein CASSSAAFEGYTF.

V gene TRBV6-5 combines with J gene TRBJ2-5; D is possibly TRBD1 (6 bases). With 4 bases removed from V and 1 base from J, the gap between germline ends came to 10 bases. Germline loops: CDR1 MNHEY, CDR2 SVGAGI. There are 14 residues in the CDR3. CDR3 sequence reads: CASSSGQFQETQYF. As DNA, the CDR3 is TGTGCCAGCAGTTCTGGACAGTTCCAAGAGACCCAGTACTTC.

The chain has TRBV5-4 and TRBJ2-2; 7 bases agree with TRBD1. This CDR3 spans 14 amino acids. V trimming: 4 bases; J trimming: 7 bases; junction bases outside the gene matches: 7. Germline V gene sequence: CDR1 SGHNT, CDR2 YYREEE (reference sequence). CDR3 region: CASSPTGVGGELFF. The CDR3 coding sequence is TGTGCCAGCAGCCCCACAGGGGTGGGCGGGGAGCTGTTTTTT.

The chain links TRBV6-2 or TRBV6-3 to TRBJ2-7; D is perhaps TRBD1 (6 bases). The CDR3 length is 21 residues. Per the germline V gene, CDR1 is MNHEY and CDR2 is SVGEGT. Trimming stripped 0 bases from V and 3 bases from J, with 30 bases between. The CDR3 DNA reads as TGTGCCAGCAGTTACTCTCGAGGGGGACCCTCGCCCACCCAAGCCTTCTACGAGCAGTACTTC. This gives the protein CASSYSRGGPSPTQAFYEQYF.

J is TRBJ1-2 and V is TRBV7-2; TRBD1 agrees at 7 bases. This CDR3 has 15 amino acids. With V trimmed by 1 base and J by 3 bases, 5 bases remained unmatched. Germline CDR1 and CDR2: SGHTA and FQGNSA. The DNA for the CDR3 is TGTGCCAGCAGCTTAGTTCCCAGGGGGGACTATGGCTACACCTTC. This sequence encodes CASSLVPRGDYGYTF.

The chain employs TRBV3-1 (or the pseudogene TRBV3-2) and TRBJ1-2; D remains ambiguous. Looked up from germline, CDR1 is LGHDT and CDR2 is YNNKEL (reference sequence). The CDR3 runs 13 residues. Deletions cut 1 base from V and 4 bases from J, with 7 bases between. CDR3 loop: CASSQAAAYGYTF. The DNA of the CDR3 is TGTGCCAGCAGCCAAGCCGCGGCCTATGGCTACACCTTC.

V and J are TRBV11-2 and TRBJ1-2; TRBD1 agrees at 8 bases. The germline V gene encodes CDR1 SGHAT and CDR2 FQNNGV. V was pared by 5 bases and J by 8 bases, with 7 bases of the junction left unmatched. The CDR3 has 13 amino acids. CDR3: CASSQDRVSGYTF. The CDR3 DNA reads TGTGCCAGCAGCCAGGACAGGGTTAGCGGCTACACCTTC.

This clone was detected only a few times. The rearrangement joins TRBV5-1 to TRBJ1-2, with 8 bases aligning to TRBD1. CDR3 length: 13 amino acids. The ends lost 4 bases at V and 8 bases at J; junction bases unmatched: 7. CDR1 and CDR2 (germline): SGHRS, YFSETQ. The CDR3 DNA follows: TGCGCCAGCAGCCCCGGACAGGGAATGGGCTACACCTTC. Protein sequence: CASSPGQGMGYTF.

The genes are TRBV11-3 and TRBJ2-7; 9 bases agree with TRBD1. The CDR3 spans 14 residues. V trimming: 5 bases; J trimming: 6 bases; junction bases outside the gene matches: 8. Germline loops: CDR1 SGHNT, CDR2 YENEEA. Here the CDR3 reads CASSPTTGGTEQYF. Written as DNA, the CDR3 is TGTGCCAGCAGCCCGACAACAGGGGGCACCGAGCAGTACTTC.

This chain links TRBV11-2 with TRBJ1-2, with D perhaps TRBD1 (5 bases). Germline CDR1 is SGHAT and CDR2 is FQNNGV. This CDR3 spans 15 amino acids. The V end was cut by 3 bases, the J end by 3 bases, with 14 bases between. CDR3 amino acids: CASSFGRVPDYGYTF. The CDR3 DNA sequence: TGTGCCAGCAGCTTTGGCAGGGTTCCTGACTATGGCTACACCTTC.

Here the CDR3 reads CSVGWSGGGNTIYF. The CDR3 DNA reads as TGCAGCGTTGGCTGGTCAGGGGGTGGAAACACCATATATTTT. The chain combines TRBV29-1 with TRBJ1-3, with TRBD1 matching 7 bases. The CDR3 is 14 residues long. Trimming at V came to 4 bases and at J to 3 bases, leaving 6 bases not matched to a gene. Looked up from germline, CDR1 is SQVTM and CDR2 is ANQGSEA.

The CDR3 loop is CASRDRSYTEAFF. The CDR3 DNA is TGTGCCAGCAGGGACAGGTCGTATACTGAAGCTTTCTTT. The V call is TRBV12-3 or TRBV12-4, the J call TRBJ1-1; 7 bases agree with TRBD1. CDR3 length: 13 amino acids. Trimming removed 6 bases from V and 5 bases from J; junction bases left unmatched: 6.

The chain combines TRBV18 with TRBJ1-1; D not certain. Germline V gene sequence: CDR1 KGHSH, CDR2 LQKENI. The CDR3 length is 14 residues. Trimming left V 4 bases short and J 0 bases short, with 9 bases between. In DNA form, the CDR3 reads TGTGCCAGCTCACAAACAAATTTGAACACTGAAGCTTTCTTT. Its translation: CASSQTNLNTEAFF.